Presented here are 18 T cell receptor beta chains from one specimen sequenced in a study of T cells in narcolepsy listed by TCRdb under 2018. The method behind the library was the immunoSEQ multiplex PCR assay. TCRdb stores this immuneACCESS table with in-frame sequences only. Part of the clones is absent; in the studies checked, under half of the shortfall reflects unresolved V genes, and no reason is known for the rest. The sample table contains about 35,000 clones; only one count was recorded for approximately 90% of them. The top ten clones comprise roughly 0.79% of the sample. The sample consisted of CD45RA- memory CD4+ T cells from PBMCs. The cell subset or site label, as the study defines it: memory T cells sorted ex vivo from peripheral blood. The receptors originated from a human donor with narcolepsy.

The chain carries TRBV10-3 and TRBJ1-2, with a possible D match to TRBD1 (6 bases). This CDR3 has 13 amino acids. Germline V CDR1 and CDR2: ENHRY, SYGVKD. Trimming took 4 bases from V and 8 from J, leaving 14 bases between them. The CDR3 sequence: CAISASGEVGYTF. CDR3 DNA sequence: TGTGCCATCAGTGCGTCAGGGGAGGTGGGCTACACCTTC.

V and J are TRBV5-1 and TRBJ2-7; D gene uncertain. CDR1 and CDR2 (germline): SGHRS, YFSETQ. Trimming took 0 bases from V and 3 from J, leaving 10 bases between them. The CDR3 totals 14 residues. CDR3 amino acids: CASSLDILSYEQYF. In nucleotides, the CDR3 is TGCGCCAGCAGCTTGGATATTTTAAGCTACGAGCAGTACTTC. Filled out from reference TRBV5-1 and TRBJ2-7, the complete variable domain reads KAGVTQTPRYLIKTRGQQVTLSCSPISGHRSVSWYQQTPGQGLQFLFEYFSETQRNKGNFPGRFSGRQFSNSRSEMNVSTLELGDSALYLCASSLDILSYEQYFGPGTRLTVT.

V is TRBV5-5 and J is TRBJ2-2, with TRBD1 matching over 8 bases. CDR3 length: 16 residues. V shed 0 bases and J 4 bases; nucleotides not matched to a gene: 5. Germline CDR1 and CDR2: SGHKS and YYEKEE (reference sequence). The CDR3 region is CASSLAWTGTTGELFF. CDR3 coding DNA: TGTGCCAGCAGCTTGGCGTGGACAGGGACCACCGGGGAGCTGTTTTTT.

With regard to this clone: At one boundary the junction diverges from the germline segment, which might be a read error. The gene calls are TRBV28 and TRBJ1-1; D is undetermined. CDR1 and CDR2 from the germline V gene are MDHEN and SYDVKM. CDR3 length: 13 amino acids. CDR3 sequence: CASSFYQNAEAFF. The CDR3 DNA reads TGTGCCAGCAGTTTCTACCAGAACGCTGAAGCTTTCTTT.

The rearrangement links TRBV2 to TRBJ1-2; D call uncertain. The CDR3 has 15 amino acids. Germline V CDR1 and CDR2: SNHLY, FYNNEI. The V and J ends lost 6 bases and 4 bases respectively, with 18 bases between them. The CDR3 loop is CASRSGRSGLYGYTF. The CDR3 bases are TGTGCCAGCAGAAGTGGACGGAGCGGTCTCTATGGCTACACCTTC.

This clone showed up just once. The rearrangement uses TRBV18 and TRBJ1-1; 9 positions match TRBD1. This CDR3 comprises 15 residues. In germline, CDR1 is KGHSH, CDR2 LQKENI. V dropped 4 bases and J dropped 1; count of bases not matched to a gene: 4. The CDR3 sequence is CASSRVGQGNTEAFF. The CDR3 nucleotides read TGTGCCAGCTCACGAGTGGGACAGGGGAACACTGAAGCTTTCTTT.

The gene calls are TRBV6-1 and TRBJ2-2, with 11 positions matching TRBD2. The length of the CDR3 is 14 residues. CDR1 and CDR2 from the germline V gene are MNHNS and SASEGT. With V trimmed by 6 bases and J by 6 bases, 3 bases remained unmatched. The CDR3 loop reads CASSGLAGAGELFF. The CDR3 nucleotides read TGTGCCAGCAGCGGACTAGCGGGTGCCGGGGAGCTGTTTTTT.

V is TRBV5-4 and J is TRBJ2-7, with 9 bases aligning to TRBD1. The CDR3 runs 14 residues. V dropped 4 bases and J dropped 7; count of bases not matched to a gene: 9. Looked up from germline, CDR1 is SGHNT and CDR2 is YYREEE (reference sequence). For the CDR3, the DNA is TGTGCCAGCAGCCCAAGACAGGGGGGGTTGGAGCAGTACTTC. Translation gives CASSPRQGGLEQYF. Supplemented by reference TRBV5-4 and TRBJ2-7, the full variable domain reads ETGVTQSPTHLIKTRGQQVTLRCSSQSGHNTVSWYQQALGQGPQFIFQYYREEENGRGNFPPRFSGLQFPNYSSELNVNALELDDSALYLCASSPRQGGLEQYFGPGTRLTVT.

The DNA for the CDR3 is TGCGCCAGCAGCCAAGGAGGACAGGAATTACGAGACATTCAGTACTTC. Amino acids: CASSQGGQELRDIQYF. The chain combines TRBV4-3 with TRBJ2-4; 7 bases line up with TRBD1. The CDR3 length is 16 residues. With V trimmed by 1 base and J by 8 bases, 11 bases remained unmatched. Germline CDR1 reads LGHNA; CDR2 reads YSLEER.

CDR3 nucleotide sequence: TGTGCCAGCAGCCGTGGGACGCAGGGGATGAACACTGAAGCTTTCTTT. It is translated as CASSRGTQGMNTEAFF. The rearrangement uses TRBV11-2 and TRBJ1-1; tentative D call: TRBD1 (6 bases). Germline V gene data show CDR1 as SGHAT and CDR2 as FQNNGV. This CDR3 comprises 16 residues. With 5 bases removed from V and 0 bases from J, the gap between germline ends came to 16 bases.

The chain employs TRBV10-3 and TRBJ1-3; a weak D match, TRBD1 (5 bases). The V gene lost 5 bases and the J gene lost 3 bases, with 11 bases spanning the gap. The CDR3 length is 14 residues. From germline, CDR1 is ENHRY and CDR2 SYGVKD. CDR3 loop: CAISSGTGGNTIYF. The CDR3 DNA is TGTGCCATCAGTTCCGGGACGGGTGGAAACACCATATATTTT.

The chain carries TRBV5-1 and TRBJ1-2; D not certain. V gave up 4 bases and J gave up 3 bases, with 19 bases separating them. There are 16 residues in the CDR3. Germline V gene sequence: CDR1 SGHRS, CDR2 YFSETQ. The CDR3 nucleotides are TGCGCCAGCAGCGGGAGGAGCACCCGATTTGACTATGGCTACACCTTC. Encoded protein: CASSGRSTRFDYGYTF.

The chain links TRBV28 to TRBJ2-7; TRBD1 matches at 7 bases. Germline V gene data show CDR1 as MDHEN and CDR2 as SYDVKM. This CDR3 has 14 amino acids. J was trimmed by 2 bases and V by 6 bases; bases with no gene match: 7. CDR3 in amino acids: CASRYWDRPYEQYF. CDR3 nucleotides: TGTGCCAGCAGATATTGGGACAGACCCTACGAGCAGTACTTC.

The chain combines TRBV28 with TRBJ2-7, with 9 bases fitting TRBD1. With 8 bases clipped from V and 9 bases from J, the junction kept 11 bases outside the gene matches. The CDR3 is made up of 13 amino acids. Germline V CDR1 and CDR2: MDHEN, SYDVKM. The chain's CDR3 is CASGITGGAVQYF. The CDR3 coding sequence is TGTGCCAGCGGTATAACAGGGGGCGCGGTGCAGTACTTC.

The rearrangement links TRBV5-8 to TRBJ2-1, with D perhaps given as TRBD1 or TRBD2 (5 bases each). This CDR3 is 14 amino acids long. Germline V gene lookup returns CDR1 SGHTS and CDR2 YDEGEE. The germline V and J ends were trimmed by 9 bases and 6 bases, with 19 bases remaining between them. Here the CDR3 reads CATQGPRTFNEQFF. CDR3 in DNA: TGTGCCACCCAGGGACCTAGGACCTTCAATGAGCAGTTCTTC.

The chain combines TRBV4-1 with TRBJ2-4, with TRBD1 identical over 7 bases. This CDR3 is built from 17 residues. Trimming at V came to 0 bases and at J to 8 bases, leaving 13 bases not matched to a gene. Germline lookup yields CDR1 MGHRA and CDR2 YSYEKL. The chain's CDR3 is CASSQDVPRDRPHIQYF. In DNA, the CDR3 is TGCGCCAGCAGCCAAGACGTCCCCCGGGACAGACCCCACATTCAGTACTTC.

The count of this clone is one. The gene calls are TRBV7-2 and TRBJ2-5; D is possibly TRBD2 (5 bases). Trimming took 3 bases from V and 5 from J, leaving 19 bases between them. The CDR3 runs to 16 residues. From germline, CDR1 is SGHTA and CDR2 FQGNSA. DNA for the CDR3: TGTGCCAGCAGCTTTCAGGCCATCGGCCGAGGGGAGACCCAGTACTTC. This encodes CASSFQAIGRGETQYF.

The chain is built from TRBV5-5 and TRBJ1-2; weak D call: TRBD1 (6 bases). V lost 0 bases to trimming and J lost 7 bases, with 16 bases between them. CDR1 and CDR2 from the germline V gene are SGHKS and YYEKEE (reference sequence). The CDR3 has 15 residues. The CDR3 DNA reads as TGTGCCAGCAGCTTGGACAGGGCCACAGCAGTTGGCTACACCTTC. Encoded protein: CASSLDRATAVGYTF.